A selection of T cell receptor beta chains follows, all from one sample in a study of blood T cell repertoires in COVID-19. Libraries were prepared by immunoSEQ multiplex PCR; TCRdb keeps only in-frame clonotypes and omits some of them. This sample has 300,000 to 350,000 clones; approximately 83% occur once, and the top ten carry about 2%. Material for sequencing was PBMCs or T cells enriched from blood (not recorded which). Receptors were obtained from a man aged 30 to 45 who had recovered from COVID-19. CDR3s include the opening cysteine and the closing phenylalanine or tryptophan. The D gene is left open where the match is weak. Size tells how often a clone was seen (once, few, many) or the class of an expanded clone, and some rows leave it out.

TRBV2	TRBJ2-5	NA	NA	CASSGQGQETQYF	TGTGCCAGCAGTGGGCAGGGTCAAGAGACCCAGTACTTC
TRBV11-2	TRBJ1-2	NA	NA	CASSLDGILRGYTF	TGTGCCAGCAGCTTAGACGGGATCTTAAGGGGCTACACCTTC
TRBV19	TRBJ2-6	NA	NA	CASSPRDRSSGANVLTF	TGTGCCAGTAGTCCGCGGGACCGAAGCTCTGGGGCCAACGTCCTGACTTTC
TRBV11-2	TRBJ2-1	NA	NA	CASSSNLGGGLSYNEQFF	TGTGCCAGCAGCTCGAACCTGGGCGGGGGCCTCTCCTACAATGAGCAGTTCTTC
TRBV3-1/TRBV3-2	TRBJ2-7	TRBD2	NA	CASSRYSGGGSYEQYF	TGTGCCAGCAGCCGTTATAGCGGGGGAGGGTCCTACGAGCAGTACTTC
TRBV5-4	TRBJ2-5	TRBD2	NA	CASSPRDYGTQYF	TGTGCCAGCAGCCCCCGGGACTACGGGACCCAGTACTTC
TRBV24-1	TRBJ1-2	NA	NA	CATSDYSGYGYTF	TGTGCCACCAGTGATTACTCAGGTTATGGCTACACCTTC
TRBV27	TRBJ1-4	TRBD1	NA	CASSFGQGPNEKLFF	TGTGCCAGCAGTTTTGGACAGGGCCCTAATGAAAAACTGTTTTTT
TRBV9	TRBJ1-3	TRBD1	NA	CASSVDRGAGNTIYF	TGTGCCAGCAGCGTCGACAGGGGCGCTGGAAACACCATATATTTT
TRBV6-5	TRBJ2-5	NA	NA	CASSKEARETQYF	TGTGCCAGCAGCAAAGAAGCGAGGGAGACCCAGTACTTC
TRBV9	TRBJ1-3	NA	once	CASSVGTGNTIYF	TGTGCCAGCAGCGTAGGGACAGGAAACACCATATATTTT
TRBV25-1	TRBJ1-1	NA	NA	CASRPTVNTEAFF	TGTGCCAGCAGACCCACAGTGAACACTGAAGCTTTCTTT
TRBV10-2	TRBJ1-1	TRBD1	NA	CASSDTGGLNTEAFF	TGCGCCAGCAGTGATACAGGGGGACTGAACACTGAAGCTTTCTTT
TRBV6-5	TRBJ2-1	NA	NA	CASMGPTWSNEQFF	TGTGCCAGCATGGGCCCCACCTGGTCCAATGAGCAGTTCTTC
TRBV7-9	TRBJ1-4	NA	NA	CASSLSSEKLFF	TGTGCCAGCAGCTTATCTAGTGAAAAACTGTTTTTT
TRBV9	TRBJ2-1	NA	NA	CASSNRHNEQFF	TGTGCCAGCAGCAACAGACACAATGAGCAGTTCTTC
TRBV19	TRBJ1-1	NA	NA	CASSPGLISNTEAFF	TGTGCCAGTAGTCCCGGACTCATTTCGAACACTGAAGCTTTCTTT
TRBV7-8	TRBJ2-2	NA	NA	CASSQLINPNVIKRPTRTGELFF	TGTGCCAGCAGCCAGCTAATAAATCCAAACGTAATCAAAAGGCCCACTAGAACCGGGGAGCTGTTTTTT
TRBV19	TRBJ1-2	TRBD1	NA	CASSMGGQGDGYTF	TGTGCCAGTAGTATGGGGGGACAGGGAGATGGCTACACCTTC
TRBV19	TRBJ1-2	NA	NA	CASTPREDNYGYTF	TGTGCCAGTACCCCTCGGGAGGATAACTATGGCTACACCTTC
TRBV5-1	TRBJ1-4	TRBD1	NA	CASSFGQGAEKLFF	TGCGCCAGCAGCTTCGGGCAGGGGGCTGAAAAACTGTTTTTT
TRBV7-9	TRBJ2-4	TRBD2	NA	CASSPSGGWDQYF	TGTGCCAGCAGCCCTAGCGGGGGGTGGGATCAGTACTTC